This T cell receptor beta chain was recovered during a study of T cells after yellow fever vaccination. Trimming removed 4 bases at V and 6 bases at J, with 22 bases between. Per the germline V gene, CDR1 is MGHRA and CDR2 is YSYEKL. CDR3 length equals 17 residues. Turning to this clonotype: No antigen is known for it.

TCRdb called the 5' RACE reads again in MiXCR, with one record for every CDR3 protein. The sample has under 600,000 distinct CDR3 sequences, 20% to 25% seen once. General observations from the study: Booster samples showed a return of most primary-vaccination clones (roughly 96% CD4, approximately 85% CD8). Of the clonotypes, a small share occurred in both CD4 and CD8 compartments.

The source material was PBMCs, sampled roughly 20 days after the first yellow fever vaccination. The receptor comes from a man between 18 and 29 years old who received the YFV17D yellow fever vaccine. The genes are TRBV4-1 and TRBJ2-1, with a weak D call TRBD2 (5 bases). The CDR3 reads CASSPLNRGHLTNEQFF. The CDR3 nucleotides read TGCGCCAGCAGCCCTTTAAACCGAGGGCATCTTACCAATGAGCAGTTCTTC.